The 25 T cell receptor beta chains below were found in one sample sequenced in a study of OX40 agonist ivuxolimab in advanced cancers. TCRdb's copy holds only in-frame clones and misses some; the assay was immunoSEQ multiplex PCR. Among some 71,000 clones listed, around 90% were seen once. Sequencing used CD4+ or CD8+ T cells sorted from blood, obtained in a trial of the OX40 agonist ivuxolimab. These receptor sequences come from an adult with an advanced solid tumor such as melanoma, head and neck, liver or kidney cancer.

The chain uses TRBV19 and TRBJ2-7; the D gene is possibly TRBD2 (7 bases). The CDR3 length is 15 residues. Deletions cut 6 bases from V and 2 bases from J, with 17 bases between. Germline CDR1 reads LNHDA; CDR2 reads SQIVND (reference sequence). CDR3 loop: CASSFSAGAPYEQYF. CDR3 in DNA: TGTGCCAGTAGCTTTAGCGCGGGGGCACCCTACGAGCAGTACTTC.

This chain connects TRBV9 to TRBJ2-2; D is uncertain. V lost 3 bases and J 4 bases, leaving 10 bases between the germline ends. Germline CDR1 is SGDLS and CDR2 is YYNGEE. The CDR3 has 14 amino acids. Written as DNA, the CDR3 is TGTGCCAGCAGCGAAGAGGCGTCCACCGGGGAGCTGTTTTTT. The encoded protein is CASSEEASTGELFF.

The rearrangement joins TRBV5-4 to TRBJ2-7, with 10 bases fitting TRBD2. The CDR3 length is 13 residues. Trimming took 1 base from V and 7 from J; bases not matched to a gene: 2. In germline, CDR1 is SGHNT, CDR2 YYREEE (reference sequence). The CDR3: CASSLPLAGEQYF. CDR3 DNA: TGTGCCAGCAGCTTGCCACTAGCGGGAGAGCAGTACTTC. The full variable domain, in which reference TRBV5-4 and TRBJ2-7 provide the parts outside the CDR3, is ETGVTQSPTHLIKTRGQQVTLRCSSQSGHNTVSWYQQALGQGPQFIFQYYREEENGRGNFPPRFSGLQFPNYSSELNVNALELDDSALYLCASSLPLAGEQYFGPGTRLTVT.

J is TRBJ2-3 and V is TRBV30; TRBD2 aligns across 12 bases. The germline V gene encodes CDR1 GTSNPN and CDR2 SVGIG (reference sequence). The CDR3 consists of 13 residues. The V and J ends lost 7 bases and 3 bases, in that order; junction bases with no gene match: 2. This CDR3 is CALTSGSTDTQYF. CDR3 in DNA: TGTGCCTTGACTAGCGGGAGTACAGATACGCAGTATTTT.

This chain joins TRBV28 and TRBJ2-1; tentative D call: TRBD1 (6 bases). Germline-derived CDR1 and CDR2 are MDHEN and SYDVKM. The V gene lost 6 bases and the J gene lost 10 bases, with 25 bases spanning the gap. The CDR3 sequence is 16 residues long. CDR3 sequence reads: CASSLFRGTNSGEQFF. As DNA, the CDR3 is TGTGCCAGCAGCCTCTTTCGAGGGACAAACTCAGGGGAGCAGTTCTTC.

This clone was picked up one time. The chain uses TRBV18 and TRBJ1-2, with D unclear. This CDR3 comprises 15 residues. Trimming removed 3 bases at V and 2 bases at J, with 13 bases between. Germline CDR1 KGHSH, CDR2 LQKENI. DNA for the CDR3: TGTGCCAGCTCACCTACGTCGACACCAAACTATGGCTACACCTTC. Residues: CASSPTSTPNYGYTF.

The chain links TRBV27 to TRBJ2-1; D may correspond to TRBD1 or TRBD2 (5 bases each). V was clipped by 2 bases and J by 9 bases, with 17 bases between them. The CDR3 is 15 amino acids. Germline values: CDR1 MNHEY, CDR2 SMNVEV (reference sequence). CDR3 sequence: CASSLRIEGFGEQFF. The DNA of the CDR3 is TGTGCCAGCAGTTTACGTATCGAGGGGTTCGGTGAGCAGTTCTTC.

This clone has just a few counts. The J gene is TRBJ1-2, the V gene TRBV28; D perhaps matches TRBD1 (5 bases). The CDR3 has 13 amino acids. CDR1 and CDR2 from the germline V gene are MDHEN and SYDVKM. Trimming shortened V by 7 bases and J by 4 bases, and 13 bases separated the two germline ends. The CDR3 sequence: CASIMRGAYGYTF. CDR3 bases: TGTGCCAGCATTATGCGAGGGGCCTATGGCTACACCTTC.

This clone showed up just once. The gene calls are TRBV25-1 and TRBJ2-1; D is possibly TRBD2 (5 bases). The V and J ends lost 10 bases and 9 bases respectively, with 16 bases between them. CDR3 length equals 12 residues. Germline loops: CDR1 MGHDK, CDR2 SYGVNS. This CDR3 is CATIGVRGEQFF. The CDR3 region has the DNA TGTGCCACCATCGGGGTCCGGGGTGAGCAGTTCTTC.

The chain carries TRBV28 and TRBJ2-7; the D gene is possibly TRBD2 (5 bases). The ends were cut back, 5 bases at V and 1 base at J, with 9 bases in the middle. The germline V gene encodes CDR1 MDHEN and CDR2 SYDVKM. This CDR3 region has 13 residues. The CDR3 sequence: CASSRSGSYEQYF. CDR3 in DNA: TGTGCCAGCAGTAGGAGCGGTTCCTACGAGCAGTACTTC.

The table lists this clone with a count of one. This rearrangement joins TRBV9 to TRBJ1-6; no reliable D call. This CDR3 is built from 13 residues. The germline gives CDR1 SGDLS, CDR2 YYNGEE. V dropped 3 bases and J dropped 7 bases, with 8 bases sitting between them. The CDR3 spells CASSAALNSPLHF. The CDR3 bases are TGTGCCAGCAGCGCCGCCTTGAATTCACCCCTCCACTTT.

The chain combines TRBV21-1 with TRBJ2-1; the table assigns TRBD2, which was not confirmed against the DNA. TRBV21-1 is assigned pseudogene status. CDR3 length: 13 residues. This CDR3 is CASRPRVANEQFF. The DNA of the CDR3 is TGTGCCAGCAGGCCTAGAGTGGCGAATGAGCAGTTCTTC.

The J gene is TRBJ1-1, the V gene TRBV11-2, with D uncertain. Trimming removed 5 bases at V and 4 bases at J, with 11 bases between. CDR1 is SGHAT, CDR2 FQNNGV, per germline. The CDR3 consists of 13 residues. The CDR3 reads CASSLRQSTEAFF. The CDR3 DNA reads TGTGCCAGCAGCCTCCGGCAGAGCACTGAAGCTTTCTTT. The variable domain in full, with the rest retrieved from reference TRBV11-2 and TRBJ1-1, is EAGVAQSPRYKIIEKRQSVAFWCNPISGHATLYWYQQILGQGPKLLIQFQNNGVVDDSQLPKDRFSAERLKGVDSTLKIQPAKLEDSAVYLCASSLRQSTEAFFGQGTRLTVV.

CDR3 amino acids: CAWSVGGGELFF. The CDR3 DNA reads TGTGCCTGGAGTGTGGGAGGCGGGGAGCTGTTTTTT. The J gene is TRBJ2-2, the V gene TRBV30, with D possibly TRBD2 on 6 matching bases. This CDR3 has 12 residues. The germline gives CDR1 GTSNPN, CDR2 SVGIG (reference sequence). Between the trimmed V and J ends, which lost 0 bases and 7 bases, there was a span of 6 bases.

The table lists this clone with a count of one. The chain has TRBV9 and TRBJ1-2; no firm D call. Trimming removed 3 bases at V and 8 bases at J, with 11 bases between. Germline CDR1 is SGDLS and CDR2 is YYNGEE. The CDR3 has 12 amino acids. The CDR3 nucleotides are TGTGCCAGCAGCGCCACATATCGGGGCTACACCTTC. Its protein is CASSATYRGYTF.

This chain joins TRBV25-1 and TRBJ2-1; 10 bases map to TRBD2. The CDR3 totals 13 residues. The germline CDR1 and CDR2 sequences are MGHDK and SYGVNS. J was trimmed by 4 bases and V by 11 bases; bases with no gene match: 5. The chain's CDR3 is CAVGTSAYNEQFF. As DNA, the CDR3 is TGTGCCGTCGGGACTAGCGCGTACAATGAGCAGTTCTTC.

A single count supports this clone. V usage is TRBV4-1 and J usage is TRBJ2-5, with no clear D. With 0 bases removed from V and 1 base from J, the gap between germline ends came to 9 bases. There are 15 residues in the CDR3. Per germline, CDR1 MGHRA and CDR2 YSYEKL. The CDR3 DNA is TGCGCCAGCAGCCAAGATCCTCGGCCCCAAGAGACCCAGTACTTC. Residues: CASSQDPRPQETQYF.

The rearrangement uses TRBV13 and TRBJ1-3; 10 bases map to TRBD1. CDR1 is PRHDT and CDR2 is FYEKMQ in the germline V gene (reference sequence). Trimming cost V 5 bases and J 4 bases; bases outside gene matches: 8. The CDR3 runs to 16 residues. CDR3: CASSTRSGQGGNTIYF. The DNA of the CDR3 is TGTGCCAGCAGCACAAGATCGGGACAGGGGGGAAACACCATATATTTT.

The chain recombines TRBV4-2 with TRBJ1-5; D not certain. The ends were cut back, 0 bases at V and 2 bases at J, with 11 bases in the middle. CDR3 length equals 16 residues. Germline CDR1 is LGHNA and CDR2 is YNFKEQ. The CDR3 DNA sequence: TGTGCCAGCAGCCAAGATAGCGCCAGAGGCAATCAGCCCCAGCATTTT. Translation: CASSQDSARGNQPQHF.

The gene calls are TRBV7-3 and TRBJ2-5, with 10 bases matching TRBD2. Trimming at V came to 1 base and at J to 4 bases, leaving 6 bases not matched to a gene. CDR3 length: 16 amino acids. Germline CDR1 and CDR2: SGHTA and FQGTGA. The CDR3 nucleotides read TGTGCCAGCAGCTTAAAGCTAGCGGGAGTGGGAGAGACCCAGTACTTC. Protein: CASSLKLAGVGETQYF.

The chain has TRBV9 and TRBJ1-1; D is undetermined. V was clipped by 0 bases and J by 1 base, with 7 bases between them. Germline V CDR1 and CDR2: SGDLS, YYNGEE. This CDR3 has 14 residues. The DNA for the CDR3 is TGTGCCAGCAGCGTAGCGGATCCGAACACTGAAGCTTTCTTT. Translation gives CASSVADPNTEAFF.

The V call is TRBV11-3, the J call TRBJ2-7; a weak D match, TRBD2 (5 bases). The CDR3 consists of 19 residues. CDR1 and CDR2 (germline): SGHNT, YENEEA. V was clipped by 1 base and J by 0 bases, with 22 bases between them. CDR3 loop: CASSLASSWASRYSYEQYF. The DNA for the CDR3 is TGTGCCAGCAGCTTAGCTTCGAGTTGGGCTAGCCGATACTCCTACGAGCAGTACTTC.

The chain joins TRBV7-9 to TRBJ2-5; 10 bases line up with TRBD1. The V and J ends lost 5 bases and 4 bases, in that order; junction bases with no gene match: 7. Germline V lookup: CDR1 SEHNR, CDR2 FQNEAQ (reference sequence). The CDR3 is made up of 15 amino acids. CDR3 sequence (DNA): TGTGCCAGCAGCCCCAGTCGACAGGGGGCAGAGACCCAGTACTTC. As protein: CASSPSRQGAETQYF.

The V call is TRBV5-6, the J call TRBJ2-1, with TRBD2 matching over 11 bases. Germline CDR1 SGHDT, CDR2 YYEEEE. With 0 bases clipped from V and 2 bases from J, the junction kept 4 bases outside the gene matches. CDR3 size: 17 residues. CDR3 loop: CASSLVISGRAYNEQFF. The CDR3 DNA reads TGTGCCAGCAGCTTGGTTATTAGCGGGAGGGCCTACAATGAGCAGTTCTTC. Supplemented by reference TRBV5-6 and TRBJ2-1, the full variable domain reads DAGVTQSPTHLIKTRGQQVTLRCSPKSGHDTVSWYQQALGQGPQFIFQYYEEEERQRGNFPDRFSGHQFPNYSSELNVNALLLGDSALYLCASSLVISGRAYNEQFFGPGTRLTVL.

The chain uses TRBV25-1 and TRBJ1-6, with 7 bases aligning to TRBD1. The V gene's germline CDR1 is MGHDK and CDR2 SYGVNS. The CDR3 covers 18 residues. V was pared by 3 bases and J by 7 bases, with 15 bases of the junction left unmatched. CDR3 in DNA: TGTGCCAGCAGTGATAACGGCGCATTCCTGACAGGGAATTCACCCCTCCACTTT. Translated, it gives CASSDNGAFLTGNSPLHF.